This T cell receptor beta chain stems from a study of cytomegalovirus exposure and HLA in healthy donors. This clone was recorded a few times. Its antigen is still unknown. Findings of the study overall: In vitro assays verified that a few CMV-associated chains recognized CMV antigens specifically. For most TCR beta V segments, an earlier analysis put the productive rate at about 87% or about 30% of the time. An assumption of roughly uniform sequencing depth across donors underlay the presence/absence analyses. As a later analysis showed, a missense DCLRE1C variant was linked to trimming of TCR beta V- and J-genes.

Germline V gene lookup returns CDR1 MNHEY and CDR2 SMNVEV (reference sequence). V was clipped by 5 bases and J by 7 bases, with 12 bases between them. The CDR3 is made up of 12 amino acids. PCR was performed using 60 Vbeta and 13 Jbeta primers. The repertoire was sequenced with immunoSEQ multiplex PCR; TCRdb's copy has only in-frame clones and lacks some. The table includes about 170,000 clones, 85% detected once. Sequenced material: PBMCs. The chain combines TRBV27 with TRBJ2-7; D remains unclear. This TCR derives from a boy younger than 10 in good health and CMV-seronegative. CDR3 in DNA: TGTGCCAGCAGTCCTCGTACGGGTGAGCAGTACGTC. Protein sequence: CASSPRTGEQYV.